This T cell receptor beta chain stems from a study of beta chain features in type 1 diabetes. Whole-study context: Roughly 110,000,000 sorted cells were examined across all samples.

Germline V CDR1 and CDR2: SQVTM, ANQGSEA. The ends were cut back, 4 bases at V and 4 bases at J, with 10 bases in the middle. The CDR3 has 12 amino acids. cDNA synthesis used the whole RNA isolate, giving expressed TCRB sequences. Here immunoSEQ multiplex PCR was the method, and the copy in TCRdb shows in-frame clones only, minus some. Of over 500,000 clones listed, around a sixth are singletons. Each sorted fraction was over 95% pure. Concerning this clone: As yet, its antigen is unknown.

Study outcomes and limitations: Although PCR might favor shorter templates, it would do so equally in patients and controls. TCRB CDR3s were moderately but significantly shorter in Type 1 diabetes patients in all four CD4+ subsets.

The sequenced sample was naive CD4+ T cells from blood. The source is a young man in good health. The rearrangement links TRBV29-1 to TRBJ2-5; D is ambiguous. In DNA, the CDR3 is TGCAGCGTTGGAGGAGTATCAGAGACCCAGTACTTC. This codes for CSVGGVSETQYF.